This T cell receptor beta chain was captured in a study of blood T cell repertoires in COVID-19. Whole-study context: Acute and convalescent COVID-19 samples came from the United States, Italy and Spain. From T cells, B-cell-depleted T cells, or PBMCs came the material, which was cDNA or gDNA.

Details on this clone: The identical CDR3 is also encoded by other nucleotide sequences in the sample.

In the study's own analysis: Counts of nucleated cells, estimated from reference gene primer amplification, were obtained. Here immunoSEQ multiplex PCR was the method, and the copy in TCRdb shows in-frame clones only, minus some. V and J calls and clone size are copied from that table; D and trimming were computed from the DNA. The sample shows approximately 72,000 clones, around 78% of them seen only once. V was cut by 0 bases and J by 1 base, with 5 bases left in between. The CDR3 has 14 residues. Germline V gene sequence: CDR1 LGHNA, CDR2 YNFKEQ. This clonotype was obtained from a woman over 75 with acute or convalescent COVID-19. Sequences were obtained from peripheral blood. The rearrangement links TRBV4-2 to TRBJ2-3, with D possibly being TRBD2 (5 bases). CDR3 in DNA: TGTGCCAGCAGCCAAGAGGAGGGCACAGATACGCAGTATTTT. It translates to CASSQEEGTDTQYF.